The entry below gives a single T cell receptor (beta chain) sequence along with its context. Its target is not known. This entry comes from a study of T cells after yellow fever vaccination. TCRdb independently ran MiXCR on the 5' RACE reads; one entry per CDR3 protein. The top ten hold more than 3% of the sample, which has about 340,000 distinct CDR3 sequences, roughly an eighth seen once. General study findings and limits: It was a small share of clonotypes that appeared in both CD4 and CD8 compartments.

CDR1 and CDR2 (germline): SGHTA, FQGTGA. The CDR3 runs to 15 residues. Trimming took 5 bases from V and 10 from J; bases not matched to a gene: 11. This material consisted of CD4+ T cells sorted from PBMCs, taken 15 days after the yellow fever booster vaccination. V is TRBV7-3 and J is TRBJ2-4, with 10 positions matching TRBD2. This receptor was taken from a man aged 18 to 30 who received the YFV17D yellow fever vaccine. CDR3 residues: CASSVTSGAMGIQYF. CDR3 nucleotides: TGTGCCAGCAGCGTTACTAGCGGGGCCATGGGGATTCAGTACTTC.